The 20 T cell receptor beta chains below come from one sample, sequenced in a study of blood T cell repertoires in COVID-19. This table comes from immunoSEQ multiplex PCR, and its TCRdb copy is limited to in-frame clones, with some not included. The sample contains about 250,000 clones, 88% of which appear only once. Material for sequencing was peripheral blood. Receptor source: an older man with acute or convalescent COVID-19.

This sequence joins TRBV29-1 and TRBJ2-7; the D is unclear. The CDR3 is 15 residues long. With 0 bases removed from V and 6 bases from J, the gap between germline ends came to 18 bases. Germline-derived CDR1 and CDR2 are SQVTM and ANQGSEA. CDR3 region: CSVEDLSHTGFEQYF. CDR3 DNA sequence: TGCAGCGTTGAAGATCTTAGCCATACTGGGTTCGAGCAGTACTTC.

The rearrangement links TRBV7-2 to TRBJ2-7; 11 bases agree with TRBD2. Germline loops: CDR1 SGHTA, CDR2 FQGNSA. The V segment lost 1 base and the J segment 1 base; nucleotides outside the gene matches: 9. This CDR3 has 18 residues. The CDR3 bases are TGTGCCAGCAGCTTAGTAGCTAGCGGGAGGTTAGGATCCTACGAGCAGTACTTC. Translated: CASSLVASGRLGSYEQYF.

The rearrangement joins TRBV11-2 to TRBJ2-3; 14 nucleotides line up with TRBD2. This CDR3 is 18 amino acids long. Trimming at V came to 3 bases and at J to 0 bases, leaving 5 bases not matched to a gene. Germline lookup yields CDR1 SGHAT and CDR2 FQNNGV. CDR3 in amino acids: CASSFGLAGGGSTDTQYF. The CDR3, as DNA: TGTGCCAGCAGCTTCGGACTAGCGGGAGGTGGAAGCACAGATACGCAGTATTTT.

The V and J genes are TRBV12-3 or TRBV12-4 and TRBJ1-2; D gene unclear. Trimming took 7 bases from V and 5 from J, leaving 14 bases between them. This CDR3 spans 13 amino acids. Here the CDR3 reads CASTYGRAYGYTF. CDR3 bases: TGTGCCAGCACCTACGGGAGAGCATATGGCTACACCTTC.

This clone was seen once. The V gene is TRBV18, the J gene TRBJ2-5; D not resolved. The germline V and J ends were trimmed by 2 bases and 1 base, with 5 bases remaining between them. Germline-derived CDR1 and CDR2 are KGHSH and LQKENI. There are 13 residues in the CDR3. In DNA, the CDR3 is TGTGCCAGCTCACCAGCAGGCCAAGAGACCCAGTACTTC. It specifies CASSPAGQETQYF.

This clone has more than one count but fewer than ten. The chain employs TRBV4-2 and TRBJ1-5, with D tentatively TRBD1 (6 bases). The germline V gene has CDR1 LGHNA and CDR2 YNFKEQ. The germline V and J ends were trimmed by 0 bases and 7 bases, with 19 bases remaining between them. This CDR3 is 17 amino acids long. The DNA for the CDR3 is TGTGCCAGCAGCCAAGATGAAACAGGGCGGGTAGACCAGCCCCAGCATTTT. Translating gives CASSQDETGRVDQPQHF.

The chain is built from TRBV4-2 and TRBJ1-1, with TRBD1 identical over 7 bases. Losses at the gene ends were 4 bases for V and 4 bases for J; bases not matched to a gene: 6. Germline V CDR1 and CDR2: LGHNA, YNFKEQ. The length of the CDR3 is 14 residues. DNA for the CDR3: TGTGCCAGCAGCCCTCGACAGGGAGGCACTGAAGCTTTCTTT. Its protein product is CASSPRQGGTEAFF.

The chain couples TRBV5-1 to TRBJ2-7; no definite D call. In germline, CDR1 is SGHRS, CDR2 YFSETQ. There are 14 residues in the CDR3. The V end was cut by 3 bases, the J end by 2 bases, with 12 bases between. This chain's CDR3 is CASSSSGVTYEQYF. The CDR3 bases are TGCGCCAGCAGCTCTAGTGGAGTTACCTACGAGCAGTACTTC.

The CDR3 loop reads CASSITGGYNEQFF. The CDR3 DNA sequence: TGTGCCAGCAGTATTACGGGAGGGTACAATGAGCAGTTCTTC. V and J are TRBV6-2 or TRBV6-3 and TRBJ2-1; 8 bases fit TRBD2. The length of the CDR3 is 14 residues. The junction had 4 bases not matched to a gene; V was cut back by 5 bases and J by 4 bases. In germline, CDR1 is MNHEY, CDR2 SVGEGT.

The rearrangement links TRBV4-2 to TRBJ2-2; D is undetermined. Trimming pared 0 bases from V and 4 bases from J, leaving 9 bases between. The CDR3 runs to 15 residues. CDR1 and CDR2 (germline): LGHNA, YNFKEQ. CDR3 coding DNA: TGTGCCAGCAGCCAAGAATGGCTAGGCACCGGGGAGCTGTTTTTT. Translating gives CASSQEWLGTGELFF.

This clone was observed a handful of times. The chain is built from TRBV5-1 and TRBJ2-2, with D possibly TRBD2 on 5 matching bases. V dropped 2 bases and J dropped 7 bases, with 12 bases sitting between them. The germline gives CDR1 SGHRS, CDR2 YFSETQ. The CDR3 extends over 14 amino acids. This CDR3 is CASSLGGGSGELFF. Here the CDR3 DNA reads TGCGCCAGCAGCTTAGGAGGTGGTAGCGGGGAGCTGTTTTTT.

The V call is TRBV15, the J call TRBJ1-1, with 7 bases that match TRBD1. CDR1 and CDR2 from the germline V gene are LNHNV and YYDKDF (reference sequence). V dropped 0 bases and J dropped 1; count of bases not matched to a gene: 11. The CDR3 has 18 amino acids. CDR3 residues: CATSRDNIRTGGNTEAFF. The CDR3 region has the DNA TGTGCCACCAGCAGAGATAATATTAGGACAGGCGGGAACACTGAAGCTTTCTTT.

V is TRBV9 and J is TRBJ2-5, with 8 bases that match TRBD2. The germline V gene has CDR1 SGDLS and CDR2 YYNGEE. The CDR3 is 16 amino acids. Trimming cost V 4 bases and J 4 bases; bases outside gene matches: 12. CDR3 DNA sequence: TGTGCCAGCAGCATTAGCGGGAACTTCGTTGGAGAGACCCAGTACTTC. Translation: CASSISGNFVGETQYF.

To note about this clone: The junction does not match germline at one end; this may be a read error. The V and J genes are TRBV7-2 and TRBJ2-1, with 8 bases identical to TRBD1. From germline, CDR1 is SGHTA and CDR2 FQGNSA. The CDR3 has 13 amino acids. The CDR3 is CASSPSSSRGPVF. For the CDR3, the DNA is TGTGCCAGCAGCCCATCTTCGTCCAGGGGGCCGGTCTTC. The variable domain in full, completed from reference TRBV7-2 and TRBJ2-1, reads GAGVSQSPSNKVTEKGKDVELRCDPISGHTALYWYRQSLGQGLEFLIYFQGNSAPDKSGLPSDRFSAERTGGSVSTLTIQRTQQEDSAVYLCASSPSSSRGPVFGPGTRLTVL.

The V gene is TRBV6-2 or TRBV6-3, the J gene TRBJ1-5; 9 bases fit TRBD1. V gave up 1 base and J gave up 4 bases; unmatched junction bases: 5. There are 16 residues in the CDR3. Per germline, CDR1 MNHEY and CDR2 SVGEGT. CDR3 DNA: TGTGCCAGCAGTTACTTAGGACAGGGGAAGAATCAGCCCCAGCATTTT. The encoded protein is CASSYLGQGKNQPQHF.

Note on this clone: Other DNA variants within this sample encode the same CDR3. The chain carries TRBV5-1 and TRBJ1-4; 7 bases align to TRBD1. This CDR3 spans 14 amino acids. CDR1 and CDR2 (germline): SGHRS, YFSETQ. The V gene end was trimmed by 4 bases and the J gene end by 8 bases; junction bases not matched to a gene: 8. The CDR3 region is CASSPRQGTEKLFF. CDR3 DNA: TGCGCCAGCAGCCCAAGACAGGGAACGGAAAAACTGTTTTTT.

This clone was observed a few times. The chain combines TRBV19 with TRBJ1-2, with 7 bases aligning to TRBD1. Losses at the gene ends were 0 bases for V and 4 bases for J; bases not matched to a gene: 17. The germline gives CDR1 LNHDA, CDR2 SQIVND (reference sequence). This CDR3 is 19 amino acids long. The CDR3 sequence: CASSIDKFGTAVSFYGYTF. The CDR3 DNA follows: TGTGCCAGTAGTATAGATAAATTCGGGACAGCGGTTTCTTTCTATGGCTACACCTTC.

V and J are TRBV7-9 and TRBJ2-3; possibly TRBD1 for D (5 bases). This CDR3 is 12 amino acids long. The germline V and J ends were trimmed by 1 base and 13 bases, with 12 bases remaining between them. From germline, CDR1 is SEHNR and CDR2 FQNEAQ (reference sequence). The CDR3 loop reads CASSLEGAPEYF. CDR3 nucleotide sequence: TGTGCCAGCAGCTTAGAAGGGGCTCCGGAGTATTTT.

The sample holds one count of this clone. The chain uses TRBV19 and TRBJ2-2; D call uncertain. CDR1 is LNHDA and CDR2 is SQIVND in the germline V gene (reference sequence). The CDR3 length is 15 residues. Trimming pared 5 bases from V and 4 bases from J, leaving 14 bases between. The DNA for the CDR3 is TGTGCCAGTAGTCTAATCAGGATTAGCACCGGGGAGCTGTTTTTT. It encodes CASSLIRISTGELFF.

This chain uses TRBV6-2 or TRBV6-3 with TRBJ1-1, with 12 bases matching TRBD1. This CDR3 is 17 amino acids long. Unmatched junction bases numbered 3, after V lost 1 base and J lost 0 bases. Germline-derived CDR1 and CDR2 are MNHEY and SVGEGT. CDR3 nucleotides: TGTGCCAGCAGTTACTGGGACAGGGGGCGGATGAACACTGAAGCTTTCTTT. Protein sequence: CASSYWDRGRMNTEAFF.